This T cell receptor beta chain was profiled in a study of control samples from healthy donors and cancer patients. Trimming at V came to 6 bases and at J to 0 bases, leaving 8 bases not matched to a gene. This CDR3 is 16 amino acids long. Germline V gives CDR1 LNHDA, CDR2 SQIVND (reference sequence). This table comes from immunoSEQ multiplex PCR, and its TCRdb copy is limited to in-frame clones, with some not included. The sample shows some 74,000 clones, about 88% of them seen only once. This sequence joins TRBV19 and TRBJ2-4; 7 nucleotides match TRBD1. The sequenced sample was blood. The origin of this receptor is a woman aged 45 to 65 in good health. The CDR3: CASSTRGPLAKNIQYF. The DNA of the CDR3 is TGTGCCAGTAGCACGAGGGGGCCCCTAGCCAAAAACATTCAGTACTTC.